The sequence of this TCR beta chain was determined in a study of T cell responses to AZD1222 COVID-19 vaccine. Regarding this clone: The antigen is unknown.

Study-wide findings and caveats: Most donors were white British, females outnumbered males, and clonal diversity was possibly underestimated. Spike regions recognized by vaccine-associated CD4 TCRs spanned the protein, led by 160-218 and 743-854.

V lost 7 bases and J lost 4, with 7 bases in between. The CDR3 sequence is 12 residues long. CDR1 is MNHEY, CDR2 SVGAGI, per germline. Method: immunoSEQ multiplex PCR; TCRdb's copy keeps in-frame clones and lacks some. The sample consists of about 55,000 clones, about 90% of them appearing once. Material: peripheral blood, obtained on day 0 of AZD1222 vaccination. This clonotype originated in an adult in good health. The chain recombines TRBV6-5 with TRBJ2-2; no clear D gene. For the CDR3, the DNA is TGTGCCAGCAAGAGTTTCACCGGGGAGCTGTTTTTT. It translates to CASKSFTGELFF.